The 5 T cell receptor beta chains presented below share a single source sample, sequenced in a study of cytomegalovirus exposure and HLA in healthy donors. Primers: 60 Vbeta forward and 13 Jbeta reverse. Method: immunoSEQ multiplex PCR; TCRdb's copy keeps in-frame clones and lacks some. The sample shows tens of thousands of clones, 60% to 75% of them seen only once. Sequencing input: PBMCs. These receptors came from a man in his forties in good health and CMV-seropositive.

This clone was seen only once. The chain carries TRBV11-3 and TRBJ1-6, with 8 nucleotides matching TRBD1. Looked up from germline, CDR1 is SGHNT and CDR2 is YENEEA. This CDR3 is 18 amino acids long. Unmatched junction bases numbered 14, after V lost 5 bases and J lost 5 bases. For the CDR3, the DNA is TGTGCCAGCAGCCGACAGGGGAGTTGGGGTTTAGATAATTCACCCCTCCACTTT. This encodes CASSRQGSWGLDNSPLHF. Complete variable domain (other parts from reference TRBV11-3 and TRBJ1-6): EAGVVQSPRYKIIEKKQPVAFWCNPISGHNTLYWYLQNLGQGPELLIRYENEEAVDDSQLPKDRFSAERLKGVDSTLKIQPAELGDSAVYLCASSRQGSWGLDNSPLHFGNGTRLTVT.

This chain uses TRBV27 with TRBJ2-1; 8 nucleotides match TRBD2. CDR3 size: 15 residues. The germline V gene encodes CDR1 MNHEY and CDR2 SMNVEV (reference sequence). V lost 4 bases, J lost 2 bases, and 4 bases stayed unmatched. The CDR3 DNA reads as TGTGCCAGCAGTTACGGCGGGGGGCCCTACAATGAGCAGTTCTTC. This translates into CASSYGGGPYNEQFF.

This rearrangement joins TRBV27 to TRBJ1-1; unclear D gene. The CDR3 has 14 residues. Germline V lookup: CDR1 MNHEY, CDR2 SMNVEV (reference sequence). Deletions cut 0 bases from V and 5 bases from J, with 10 bases between. The CDR3 region is CASSLSREGTEAFF. In DNA form, the CDR3 reads TGTGCCAGCAGTTTATCGAGAGAGGGTACTGAAGCTTTCTTT.

This clone was found once. This chain connects TRBV10-3 to TRBJ2-6; 10 bases map to TRBD1. The germline CDR1 and CDR2 sequences are ENHRY and SYGVKD. Unmatched junction bases numbered 1, after V lost 6 bases and J lost 2 bases. The CDR3 sequence is 15 residues long. The CDR3 nucleotides read TGTGCCATCAGGGGACAGGGGACTGGGGCCAACGTCCTGACTTTC. Protein product: CAIRGQGTGANVLTF.

CDR3 sequence reads: CASTLGLATNEQFF. The CDR3, as DNA: TGCGCCAGCACCCTCGGACTAGCAACGAATGAGCAGTTCTTC. The rearrangement uses TRBV10-2 and TRBJ2-1; 8 bases line up with TRBD2. The CDR3 length is 14 residues. CDR1 WSHSY and CDR2 SAAADI come from the germline V gene. V lost 7 bases to trimming and J lost 7 bases; unmatched junction nucleotides: 9.